This T cell receptor beta chain was recorded in a study of post-analysis software for immune sequencing data. Unique molecular identifiers were carried by the TCR beta cDNA libraries. TCRdb fed the PCR reads into MiXCR, producing one record per CDR3 protein. Seen here are 700,000 to 800,000 distinct CDR3 sequences, 25% to 30% observed once, and the top ten hold more than 0.55%. The CDR3 runs 14 residues. The germline gives CDR1 SGHVS, CDR2 FNYEAQ. V was shortened by 5 bases and J by 4 bases, with 12 bases between the two germline ends. Study-wide results and limits: Several TRBV segments were more frequent in patients than controls; TRBV5-6, TRBV5-1 and TRBV20-1 belonged to this group. Analysis by F measure revealed that same-batch samples clustered strongly together.

With regard to this clonotype: Its antigen is not known.

The source of this sequence is a girl aged 10-17 years with multiple sclerosis. The sequencing input was blood. The chain has TRBV7-6 and TRBJ1-5; D gene ambiguous. The CDR3 bases are TGTGCCAGCAGCCCCCGAGGCAGAAATCAGCCCCAGCATTTT. It specifies CASSPRGRNQPQHF.